The source of this T cell receptor (beta chain) is a study of shared clonotypes between healthy human individuals. General study points: The generation probabilities recorded for non-shared clonotypes fell below those of clonotypes shared by all four donors.

The germline gives CDR1 LNHDA, CDR2 SQIVND (reference sequence). This CDR3 region has 14 residues. Trimming cost V 4 bases and J 6 bases; bases outside gene matches: 8. Deep-level running was used for the assay. In the source study's methods: ImmunoSEQ sequences covered only the junction and lacked quality scores; filtering therefore differed. Libraries were prepared by immunoSEQ multiplex PCR; TCRdb keeps only in-frame clonotypes and omits some of them. V, J and clone size are those of that table, while D and trimming were read from the DNA. The data contain over a million clones, about three quarters of them seen just once; the ten biggest clones take up around 1.5%. Adult donors, all healthy and HIV-negative, had no recent acute infections or vaccinations. Notes on this clone: Its antigen is as yet unknown.

This receptor was obtained from a man aged 18 to 35 in good health. This rearrangement joins TRBV19 to TRBJ2-5, with 7 bases aligning to TRBD2. Sequenced input: memory CD4+ T cells sorted from blood. Regarding subset: CD45RA-negative fraction. CDR3 sequence (DNA): TGTGCCAGTAGTAGCGGCCGGGAGGAACAGACCCAGTACTTC. It yields the protein CASSSGREEQTQYF.